One T cell receptor beta chain is described in this entry. Its antigen remains unknown. This sample stems from a study of cytomegalovirus exposure and HLA in healthy donors. Whole-study context: The same platform used for the 666 first-cohort repertoires was also used for the roughly 120 validation repertoires, as a later analysis reported.

Study-wide results and caveats: In vitro data verified three CMV-associated chains as specific for CMV antigens. Some TCR beta chains (roughly 160 of them) were listed as cytomegalovirus-associated.

While the first cohort had over 650 subjects, the donors belonged to the separate validation cohort of roughly 120 subjects. The CDR3 loop spans 15 amino acids. Germline values: CDR1 KGHSH, CDR2 LQKENI. V shed 2 bases and J shed 2 bases, with 10 bases lying between them. The repertoire was sequenced with immunoSEQ multiplex PCR; TCRdb's copy has only in-frame clones and lacks some. The data hold tens of thousands of clones, with about 92% observed a single time. This receptor was taken from a young man in good health and CMV-seronegative. The rearrangement uses TRBV18 and TRBJ2-1, with D tentatively TRBD1 (5 bases). Sequencing was carried out using PBMCs. The CDR3 region has the DNA TGTGCCAGCTCACCAGTCCAGGGTCCCTACAATGAGCAGTTCTTC. Its protein is CASSPVQGPYNEQFF.